One and the same sample provided the 20 T cell receptor beta chains below, sequenced in a study of cytomegalovirus exposure and HLA in healthy donors (dated by TCRdb to 2017 to 2019). Library preparation was by the immunoSEQ multiplex PCR assay. For the multiplex PCR, a mixture combining 60 forward primers for TCR Vbeta segments and 13 reverse primers for TCR Jbeta segments was used. TCRdb provides this immuneACCESS table in a form limited to in-frame rearrangements. Some clones are lacking; in checked studies, under half of them reflect an unresolved V gene, and why the rest are absent is not known. For this sample there are more than 95,000 clones; 64% appear just once. Under 4% of the sample is held by the ten biggest clonotypes. The sample taken for sequencing was PBMCs. The receptor source for this set is a man aged 55 to 70 in good health and CMV-seronegative.

The V call is TRBV6-4, the J call TRBJ1-4, with D perhaps matching TRBD1 (5 bases). The V end was cut by 5 bases, the J end by 7 bases, with 14 bases between. CDR1 is MRHNA, CDR2 SNTAGT, per germline. This CDR3 comprises 14 residues. The CDR3 DNA sequence: TGTGCCAGCAGTCCTACTCTCGGGGGTGAAAAACTGTTTTTT. Translating gives CASSPTLGGEKLFF.

The chain recombines TRBV9 with TRBJ2-2, with TRBD1 matching 7 bases. This CDR3 is 13 amino acids long. Germline trimming cut 5 bases from V and 6 bases from J; bases unmatched to any gene: 4. CDR1 is SGDLS, CDR2 YYNGEE, per germline. This chain's CDR3 is CASSETGAGELFF. The CDR3 DNA reads as TGTGCCAGCAGTGAAACAGGGGCCGGGGAGCTGTTTTTT.

V is TRBV7-6 and J is TRBJ2-7; D perhaps matches TRBD2 (6 bases). The CDR3 runs to 15 residues. Between the trimmed V and J ends, which lost 5 bases and 3 bases, there was a span of 17 bases. CDR1 SGHVS and CDR2 FNYEAQ come from the germline V gene. CDR3 nucleotide sequence: TGTGCCAGCAGCCTAAGGAGGGGCTTCAACTACGAGCAGTACTTC. Encoded protein: CASSLRRGFNYEQYF.

A remark on this clone: This sample also contains other DNA sequences that code for the same CDR3. The chain links TRBV6-1 to TRBJ2-7, with 7 bases matching TRBD1. The CDR3 extends over 11 amino acids. V shed 6 bases, J shed 5 bases, and the junction held 1 base outside the gene matches. CDR1 is MNHNS and CDR2 is SASEGT in the germline V gene. The CDR3 DNA reads TGTGCCAGCAGCGACAGGGACGAGCAGTACTTC. Translated, it gives CASSDRDEQYF.

The rearrangement uses TRBV5-4 and TRBJ1-6, with D perhaps TRBD1 (6 bases). Germline CDR1 is SGHNT and CDR2 is YYREEE (reference sequence). Trimming removed 1 base at V and 9 bases at J, with 14 bases between. The CDR3 is 15 residues long. CDR3 loop: CASSLKGGVGSPLHF. The CDR3 coding sequence is TGTGCCAGCAGCTTGAAAGGGGGTGTCGGTTCACCCCTCCACTTT.

The chain joins TRBV5-4 to TRBJ2-1; D is unclear. The germline V and J ends were trimmed by 2 bases and 9 bases, with 12 bases remaining between them. Germline-derived CDR1 and CDR2 are SGHNT and YYREEE (reference sequence). CDR3 length: 13 residues. DNA for the CDR3: TGTGCCAGCAGCTTAGGTCTAGTTAGTGAGCAGTTCTTC. Residues: CASSLGLVSEQFF. The full variable domain, rest sourced from reference TRBV5-4 and TRBJ2-1, is ETGVTQSPTHLIKTRGQQVTLRCSSQSGHNTVSWYQQALGQGPQFIFQYYREEENGRGNFPPRFSGLQFPNYSSELNVNALELDDSALYLCASSLGLVSEQFFGPGTRLTVL.

This chain connects TRBV29-1 to TRBJ2-2; TRBD1 is a possible D gene (6 bases). The germline V gene has CDR1 SQVTM and CDR2 ANQGSEA. The ends were cut back, 7 bases at V and 6 bases at J, with 9 bases in the middle. This CDR3 is 11 amino acids long. For the CDR3, the DNA is TGCAGCGCGAAGGGGGCCGGGGAGCTGTTTTTT. Translated, it gives CSAKGAGELFF.

V gene TRBV10-3 combines with J gene TRBJ2-3; 10 bases match TRBD2. V was pared by 0 bases and J by 5 bases, with 2 bases of the junction left unmatched. This CDR3 has 15 amino acids. Per germline, CDR1 ENHRY and CDR2 SYGVKD. DNA for the CDR3: TGTGCCATCAGTGAGTCGCGGACTAGCGGAGATACGCAGTATTTT. This codes for CAISESRTSGDTQYF.

The J gene is TRBJ1-2, the V gene TRBV4-1, with D hard to call. The V end lost 4 bases, the J end lost 2 bases, and 14 bases lay between the germline ends. The CDR3 extends over 15 amino acids. Germline V gene sequence: CDR1 MGHRA, CDR2 YSYEKL. The CDR3 DNA follows: TGCGCCAGCAGCCTACAACGATCGACAAACTATGGCTACACCTTC. This codes for CASSLQRSTNYGYTF.

The count of this clone is one. This chain joins TRBV5-4 and TRBJ2-5, with D unclear. The assigned J gene may be wrong: the sequence end matches TRBJ2-7 better. Germline lookup yields CDR1 SGHNT and CDR2 YYREEE (reference sequence). There are 15 residues in the CDR3. CDR3 sequence (DNA): TGTGCCAGCAGCTTGTCATCACAGTCAGCCTACGAGCAGTACTTC. Its translation is CASSLSSQSAYEQYF.

In its sample, this clone was seen once. The chain couples TRBV7-3 to TRBJ1-2; D not certain. CDR3 size: 15 residues. Trimming took off 2 bases at V and 3 bases at J, with 13 bases between the two ends. Germline V CDR1 and CDR2: SGHTA, FQGTGA. The CDR3 protein is CASSLSAVSDYGYTF. The CDR3 region has the DNA TGTGCCAGCAGCTTATCCGCAGTCTCAGACTATGGCTACACCTTC.

The genes are TRBV7-3 and TRBJ2-7; 9 nucleotides agree with TRBD1. The germline gives CDR1 SGHTA, CDR2 FQGTGA. This CDR3 region has 14 residues. With 5 bases clipped from V and 5 bases from J, the junction kept 7 bases outside the gene matches. The CDR3 DNA reads TGTGCCAGCAGCCCCGGACAGGGGAGTCACGAGCAGTACTTC. Its protein is CASSPGQGSHEQYF.

This chain links TRBV28 with TRBJ1-2; maybe TRBD1 (5 bases). The V gene lost 6 bases and the J gene lost 8 bases, with 16 bases spanning the gap. The CDR3 extends over 13 amino acids. CDR1 is MDHEN and CDR2 is SYDVKM in the germline V gene. This CDR3 reads CASSPSGHAGYTF. Written as DNA, the CDR3 is TGTGCCAGCAGCCCCTCAGGACACGCCGGCTACACCTTC.

V and J are TRBV7-2 and TRBJ1-2; 10 bases are shared with TRBD1. Germline assignment: CDR1 SGHTA and CDR2 FQGNSA. The CDR3 has 13 residues. Trimming cost V 6 bases and J 4 bases; bases outside gene matches: 2. CDR3 sequence (DNA): TGTGCCAGCAGGACAGGGGGCGGCTATGGCTACACCTTC. The encoded protein is CASRTGGGYGYTF.

This clone came up a few times. CDR3 bases: TGTGCCAGCAGCCACGATACAGGGGCGGCTGGAAACACCATATATTTT. Translated: CASSHDTGAAGNTIYF. The genes are TRBV7-6 and TRBJ1-3; 7 nucleotides match TRBD1. CDR3 length equals 16 residues. The ends lost 5 bases at V and 2 bases at J; junction bases unmatched: 9. CDR1 is SGHVS and CDR2 is FNYEAQ in the germline V gene. The whole variable domain, filled in from reference TRBV7-6 and TRBJ1-3, reads GAGVSQSPRYKVTKRGQDVALRCDPISGHVSLYWYRQALGQGPEFLTYFNYEAQQDKSGLPNDRFSAERPEGSISTLTIQRTEQRDSAMYRCASSHDTGAAGNTIYFGEGSWLTVV.

The table lists this clone with a count of one. The chain joins TRBV5-4 to TRBJ2-3; 10 bases map to TRBD2. This CDR3 region has 14 residues. The germline gives CDR1 SGHNT, CDR2 YYREEE (reference sequence). The V and J ends lost 2 bases and 4 bases, in that order; junction bases with no gene match: 1. Here the CDR3 reads CASSLAGGPDTQYF. CDR3 bases: TGTGCCAGCAGCTTAGCGGGAGGGCCAGATACGCAGTATTTT.

This clone has more than one count but fewer than ten. V and J are TRBV2 and TRBJ1-2; tentatively, D is TRBD1 (5 bases). Germline V gives CDR1 SNHLY, CDR2 FYNNEI. The CDR3 spans 15 residues. V dropped 4 bases and J dropped 3 bases, with 15 bases sitting between them. As DNA, the CDR3 is TGTGCCAGCAGTGGGGACCCCGGGGGGTACTATGGCTACACCTTC. Amino acid sequence: CASSGDPGGYYGYTF.

The rearrangement joins TRBV15 to TRBJ2-3, with unresolved D. V lost 2 bases to trimming and J lost 6 bases, with 6 bases between them. The CDR3 contains 12 residues. Germline V lookup: CDR1 LNHNV, CDR2 YYDKDF (reference sequence). The CDR3 nucleotides read TGTGCCACCAGCAGACTCAGGGATACGCAGTATTTT. This encodes CATSRLRDTQYF.

The chain employs TRBV19 and TRBJ2-7, with 9 bases matching TRBD1. This CDR3 is built from 17 residues. J gave up 0 bases and V 4 bases, and 10 bases lay outside the gene matches. CDR1 is LNHDA, CDR2 SQIVND, per germline (reference sequence). CDR3 loop: CASSRTTGTGSSYEQYF. CDR3 DNA: TGTGCCAGTAGTAGGACCACCGGGACAGGGAGCTCCTACGAGCAGTACTTC.

This rearrangement joins TRBV18 to TRBJ2-7, with a weak D call TRBD1 (5 bases). V dropped 1 base and J dropped 0 bases, with 13 bases sitting between them. Germline V gene lookup returns CDR1 KGHSH and CDR2 LQKENI. The CDR3 extends over 16 amino acids. The CDR3 is CASSPLPGASSYEQYF. The CDR3 nucleotides are TGTGCCAGCTCACCACTCCCTGGGGCGAGCTCCTACGAGCAGTACTTC.